This T cell receptor beta chain stems from a study of blood T cell repertoires in COVID-19. About the study: The samples span acute and convalescent COVID-19 from the United States, Italy and Spain.

The Seattle patients, enrolled during active infection, were followed longitudinally. Sequencing used immunoSEQ multiplex PCR; TCRdb keeps in-frame clones, though not all of them. Altogether approximately 330,000 clones are present, about 91% being singletons, with the ten largest covering 9.5% to 10%. V lost 4 bases to trimming and J lost 6 bases; unmatched junction nucleotides: 9. CDR1 LGHDT and CDR2 YNNKEL come from the germline V gene (reference sequence). The CDR3 length is 15 residues. The receptor's source is a man aged 25 to 45 with COVID-19, enrolled during active disease. The sequencing input was peripheral blood. This chain uses TRBV3-1 (or the pseudogene TRBV3-2) with TRBJ2-3, with 8 bases that match TRBD1. This CDR3 reads CASSPGQGFLDTQYF. The CDR3 DNA reads TGTGCCAGCAGCCCTGGACAGGGCTTTTTGGATACGCAGTATTTT.